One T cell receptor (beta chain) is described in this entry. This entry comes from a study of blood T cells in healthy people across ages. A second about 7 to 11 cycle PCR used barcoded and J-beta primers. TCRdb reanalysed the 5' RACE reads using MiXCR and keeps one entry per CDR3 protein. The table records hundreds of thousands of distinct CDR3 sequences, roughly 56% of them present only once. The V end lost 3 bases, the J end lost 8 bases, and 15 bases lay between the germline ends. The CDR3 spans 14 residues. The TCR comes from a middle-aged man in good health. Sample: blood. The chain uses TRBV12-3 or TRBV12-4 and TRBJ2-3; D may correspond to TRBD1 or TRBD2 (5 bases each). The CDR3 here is CASSFLSRDGTQYF. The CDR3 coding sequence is TGTGCCAGCAGTTTTCTTAGCCGGGACGGTACGCAGTATTTT.